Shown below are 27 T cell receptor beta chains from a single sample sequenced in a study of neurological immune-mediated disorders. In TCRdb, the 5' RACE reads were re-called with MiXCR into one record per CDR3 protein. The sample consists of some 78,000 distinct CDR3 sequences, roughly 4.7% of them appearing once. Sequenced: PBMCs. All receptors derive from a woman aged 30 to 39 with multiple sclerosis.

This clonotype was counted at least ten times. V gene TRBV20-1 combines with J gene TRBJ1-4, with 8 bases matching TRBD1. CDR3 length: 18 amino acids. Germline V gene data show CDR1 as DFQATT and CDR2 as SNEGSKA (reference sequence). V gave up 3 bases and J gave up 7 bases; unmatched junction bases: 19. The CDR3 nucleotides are TGCAGTGCTAGGCAAAGACAGGGGCGAGATATGATTGTTGAAAAACTGTTTTTT. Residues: CSARQRQGRDMIVEKLFF.

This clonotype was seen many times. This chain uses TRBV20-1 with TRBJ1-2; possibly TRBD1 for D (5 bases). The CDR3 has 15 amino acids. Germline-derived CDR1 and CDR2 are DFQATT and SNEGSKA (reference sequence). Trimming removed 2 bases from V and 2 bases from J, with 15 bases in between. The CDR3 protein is CSARSGGDPNYGYTF. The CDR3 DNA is TGCAGTGCTAGATCCGGGGGGGATCCCAACTATGGCTACACCTTC.

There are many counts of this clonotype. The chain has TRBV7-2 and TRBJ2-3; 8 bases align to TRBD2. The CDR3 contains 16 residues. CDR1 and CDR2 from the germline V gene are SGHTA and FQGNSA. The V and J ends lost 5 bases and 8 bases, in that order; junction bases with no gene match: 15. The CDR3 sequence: CASSPRANPGGRTQYF. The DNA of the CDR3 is TGTGCCAGCAGCCCCCGCGCAAACCCGGGGGGGCGTACGCAGTATTTT.

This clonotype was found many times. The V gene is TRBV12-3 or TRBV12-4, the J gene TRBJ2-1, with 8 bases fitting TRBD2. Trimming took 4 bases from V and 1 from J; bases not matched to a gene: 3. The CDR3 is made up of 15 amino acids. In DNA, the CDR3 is TGTGCCAGCAGTTCTAGCGGGTTATCCTACAATGAGCAGTTCTTC. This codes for CASSSSGLSYNEQFF.

The CDR3 region is CASTRSNPGDTEAFF. The CDR3 bases are TGCGCCAGCACCCGTAGTAACCCGGGGGACACTGAAGCTTTCTTT. The genes are TRBV5-1 and TRBJ1-1, with D perhaps TRBD1 (5 bases). Germline V gene data show CDR1 as SGHRS and CDR2 as YFSETQ. The V gene lost 6 bases and the J gene lost 3 bases, with 18 bases spanning the gap. The CDR3 has 15 residues.

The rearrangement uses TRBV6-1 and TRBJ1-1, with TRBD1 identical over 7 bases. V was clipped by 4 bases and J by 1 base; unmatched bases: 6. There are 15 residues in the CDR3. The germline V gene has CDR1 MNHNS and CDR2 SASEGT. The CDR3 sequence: CASSVQGVANTEAFF. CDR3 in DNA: TGTGCCAGCAGTGTTCAGGGGGTCGCGAACACTGAAGCTTTCTTT.

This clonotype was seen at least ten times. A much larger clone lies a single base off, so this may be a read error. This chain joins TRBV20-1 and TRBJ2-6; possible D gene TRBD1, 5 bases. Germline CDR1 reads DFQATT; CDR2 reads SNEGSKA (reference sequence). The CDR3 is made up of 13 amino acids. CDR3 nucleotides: TGCAGTGCTGACAACTCTGGGGCCAAAGTCCTGACTTTC. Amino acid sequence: CSADNSGAKVLTF.

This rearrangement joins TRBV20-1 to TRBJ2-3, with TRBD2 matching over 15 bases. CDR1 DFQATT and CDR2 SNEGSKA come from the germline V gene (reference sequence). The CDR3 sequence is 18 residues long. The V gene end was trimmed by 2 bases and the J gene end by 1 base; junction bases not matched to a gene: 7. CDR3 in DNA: TGCAGTGCTAGAATGGGACTAGCGGGAGGTCGCGGCACAGATACGCAGTATTTT. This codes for CSARMGLAGGRGTDTQYF.

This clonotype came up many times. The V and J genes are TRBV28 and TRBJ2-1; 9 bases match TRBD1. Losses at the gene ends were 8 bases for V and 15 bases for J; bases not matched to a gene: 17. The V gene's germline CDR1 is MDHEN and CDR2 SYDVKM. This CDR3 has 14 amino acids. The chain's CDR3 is CASRWGTGLGIGFF. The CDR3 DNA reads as TGTGCCAGCCGATGGGGGACAGGGCTGGGAATAGGGTTCTTC.

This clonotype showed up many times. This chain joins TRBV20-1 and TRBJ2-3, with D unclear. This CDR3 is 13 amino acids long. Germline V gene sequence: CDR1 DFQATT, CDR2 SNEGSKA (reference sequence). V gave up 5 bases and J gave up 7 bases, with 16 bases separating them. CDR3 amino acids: CSAPHGVQNTQYF. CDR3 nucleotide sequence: TGCAGTGCTCCCCATGGGGTCCAAAATACGCAGTATTTT.

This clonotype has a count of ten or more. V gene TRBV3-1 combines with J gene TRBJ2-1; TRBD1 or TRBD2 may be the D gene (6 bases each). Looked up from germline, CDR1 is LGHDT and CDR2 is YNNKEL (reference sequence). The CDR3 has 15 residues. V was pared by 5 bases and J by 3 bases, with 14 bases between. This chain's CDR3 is CASSVQGGGYNEQFF. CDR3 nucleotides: TGTGCCAGCAGCGTACAGGGAGGAGGCTACAATGAGCAGTTCTTC.

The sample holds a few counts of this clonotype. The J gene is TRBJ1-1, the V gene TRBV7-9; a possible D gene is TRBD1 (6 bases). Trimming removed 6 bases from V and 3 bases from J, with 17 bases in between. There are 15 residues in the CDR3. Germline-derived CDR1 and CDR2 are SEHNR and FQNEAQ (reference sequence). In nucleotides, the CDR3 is TGTGCCAGCAGTCCCGGGCGGGGGGCCCACACTGAAGCTTTCTTT. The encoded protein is CASSPGRGAHTEAFF.

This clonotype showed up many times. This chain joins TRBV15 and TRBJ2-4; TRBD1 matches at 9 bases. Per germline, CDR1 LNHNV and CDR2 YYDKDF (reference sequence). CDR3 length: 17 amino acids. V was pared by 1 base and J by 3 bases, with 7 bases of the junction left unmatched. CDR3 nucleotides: TGTGCCACCAGCAGAGTAATATTGGGACAGGGCAAAAACATTCAGTACTTC. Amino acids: CATSRVILGQGKNIQYF. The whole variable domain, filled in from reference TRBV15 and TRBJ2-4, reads DAMVIQNPRYQVTQFGKPVTLSCSQTLNHNVMYWYQQKSSQAPKLLFHYYDKDFNNEADTPDNFQSRRPNTSFCFLDIRSPGLGDTAMYLCATSRVILGQGKNIQYFGAGTRLSVL.

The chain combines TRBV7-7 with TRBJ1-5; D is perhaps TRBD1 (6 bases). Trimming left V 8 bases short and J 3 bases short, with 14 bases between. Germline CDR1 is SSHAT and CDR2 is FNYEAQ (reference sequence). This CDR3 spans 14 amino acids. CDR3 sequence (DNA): TGTGCCAGCCCGCCGGGACATTTCAATCAGCCCCAGCATTTT. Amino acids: CASPPGHFNQPQHF.

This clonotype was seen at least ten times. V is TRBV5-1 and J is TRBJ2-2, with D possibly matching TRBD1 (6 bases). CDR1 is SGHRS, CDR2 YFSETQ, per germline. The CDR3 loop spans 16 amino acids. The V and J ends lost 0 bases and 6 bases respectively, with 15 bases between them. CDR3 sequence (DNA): TGCGCCAGCAGCTTGGAATGGCAGGGGAAGGCCGGGGAGCTGTTTTTT. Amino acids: CASSLEWQGKAGELFF.

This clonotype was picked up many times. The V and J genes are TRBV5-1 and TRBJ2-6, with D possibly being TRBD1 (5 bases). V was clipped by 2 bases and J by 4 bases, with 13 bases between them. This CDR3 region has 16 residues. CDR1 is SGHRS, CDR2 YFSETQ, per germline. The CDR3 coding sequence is TGCGCCAGCAGCTTACTCCAGGGAATGGGGGCCAACGTCCTGACTTTC. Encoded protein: CASSLLQGMGANVLTF.

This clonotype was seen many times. The CDR3 DNA is TGCGCCAGCAGCCTTAAAAATGAGCAGTTCTTC. It yields the protein CASSLKNEQFF. V and J are TRBV5-1 and TRBJ2-1; D uncertain. V lost 4 bases, J lost 7 bases, and 6 bases lay in between. Germline V CDR1 and CDR2: SGHRS, YFSETQ. CDR3 size: 11 residues.

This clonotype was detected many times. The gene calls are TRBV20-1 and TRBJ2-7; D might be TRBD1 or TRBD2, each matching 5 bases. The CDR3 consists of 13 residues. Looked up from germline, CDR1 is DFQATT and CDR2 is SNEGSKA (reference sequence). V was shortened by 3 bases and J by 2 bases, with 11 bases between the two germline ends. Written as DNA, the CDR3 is TGCAGTGCTAGTTACCTGGGGGCCTACGAGCAGTACTTC. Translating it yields CSASYLGAYEQYF.

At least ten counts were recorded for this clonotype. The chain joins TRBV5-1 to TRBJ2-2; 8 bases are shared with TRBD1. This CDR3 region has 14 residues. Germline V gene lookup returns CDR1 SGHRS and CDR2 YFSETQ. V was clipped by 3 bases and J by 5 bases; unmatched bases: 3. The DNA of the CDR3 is TGCGCCAGCAGCTCCCGGACAGGGACCGGGGAGCTGTTTTTT. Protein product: CASSSRTGTGELFF.

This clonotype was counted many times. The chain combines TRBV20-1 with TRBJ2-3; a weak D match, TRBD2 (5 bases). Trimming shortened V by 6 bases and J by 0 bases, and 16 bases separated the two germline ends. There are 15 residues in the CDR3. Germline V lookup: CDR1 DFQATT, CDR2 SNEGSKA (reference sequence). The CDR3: CSAETEVASTDTQYF. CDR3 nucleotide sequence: TGCAGTGCCGAGACGGAGGTTGCGAGCACAGATACGCAGTATTTT.

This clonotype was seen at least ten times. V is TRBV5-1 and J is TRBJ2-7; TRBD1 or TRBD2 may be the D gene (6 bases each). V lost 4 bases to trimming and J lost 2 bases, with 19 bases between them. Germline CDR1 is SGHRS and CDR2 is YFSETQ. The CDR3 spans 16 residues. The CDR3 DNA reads TGCGCCAGCAGCATCCGTCGGGGGCGGGGAGCCTACGAGCAGTACTTC. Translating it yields CASSIRRGRGAYEQYF.

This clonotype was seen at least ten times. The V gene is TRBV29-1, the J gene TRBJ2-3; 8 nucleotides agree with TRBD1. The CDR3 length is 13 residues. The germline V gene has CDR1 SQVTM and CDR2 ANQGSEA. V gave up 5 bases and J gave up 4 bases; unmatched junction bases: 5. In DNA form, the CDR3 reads TGCAGCGTTCTACAGGGGGGCCCAGATACGCAGTATTTT. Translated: CSVLQGGPDTQYF.

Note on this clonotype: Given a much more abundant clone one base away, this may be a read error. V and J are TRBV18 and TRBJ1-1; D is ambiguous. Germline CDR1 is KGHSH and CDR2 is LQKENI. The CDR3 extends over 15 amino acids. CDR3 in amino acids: CAISPDLGRDTEAFF. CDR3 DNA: TGTGCCATCTCACCTGATTTAGGACGGGACACTGAAGCTTTCTTT.

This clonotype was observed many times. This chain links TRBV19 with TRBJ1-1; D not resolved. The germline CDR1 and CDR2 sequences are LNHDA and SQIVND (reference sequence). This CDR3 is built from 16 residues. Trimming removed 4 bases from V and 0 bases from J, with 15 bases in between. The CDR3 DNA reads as TGTGCCAGTAGTAGTTCGGAGGTTCGATTGAACACTGAAGCTTTCTTT. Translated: CASSSSEVRLNTEAFF.

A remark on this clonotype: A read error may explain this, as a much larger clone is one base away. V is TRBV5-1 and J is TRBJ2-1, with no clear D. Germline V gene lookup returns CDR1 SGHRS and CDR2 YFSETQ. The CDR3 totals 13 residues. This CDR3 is CASSDLGGNELFF. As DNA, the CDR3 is TGCGCCAGCAGCGATCTGGGCGGAAATGAGCTGTTCTTC.

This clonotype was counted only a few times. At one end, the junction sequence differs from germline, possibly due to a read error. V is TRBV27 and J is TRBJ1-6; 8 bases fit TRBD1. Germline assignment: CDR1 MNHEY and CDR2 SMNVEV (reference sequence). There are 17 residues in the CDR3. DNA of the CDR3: TGTGCCAGCAGTTCCCGACAGGGGCGCCTAAATAATTCAACCCTCAACTTT. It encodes CASSSRQGRLNNSTLNF.

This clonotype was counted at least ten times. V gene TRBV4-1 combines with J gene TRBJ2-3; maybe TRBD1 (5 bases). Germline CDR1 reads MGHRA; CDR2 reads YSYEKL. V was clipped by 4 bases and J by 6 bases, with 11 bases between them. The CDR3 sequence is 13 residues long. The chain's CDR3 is CASSLTPGDTQYF. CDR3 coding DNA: TGCGCCAGCAGCCTAACGCCAGGGGATACGCAGTATTTT.